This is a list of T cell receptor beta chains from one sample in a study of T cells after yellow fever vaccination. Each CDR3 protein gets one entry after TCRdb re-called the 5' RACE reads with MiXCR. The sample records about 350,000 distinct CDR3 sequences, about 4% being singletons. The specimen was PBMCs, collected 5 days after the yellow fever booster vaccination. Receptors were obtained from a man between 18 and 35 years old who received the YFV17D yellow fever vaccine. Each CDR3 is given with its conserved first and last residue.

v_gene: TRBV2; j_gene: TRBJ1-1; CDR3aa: CASKLEGVYTEAFF
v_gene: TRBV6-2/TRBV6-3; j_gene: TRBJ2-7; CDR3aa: CASSYSFRAGKEYEQYF
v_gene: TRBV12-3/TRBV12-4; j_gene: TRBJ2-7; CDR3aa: CASSIQVDYEQYF
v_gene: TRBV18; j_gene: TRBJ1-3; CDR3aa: CASSPGGHGNTIYF
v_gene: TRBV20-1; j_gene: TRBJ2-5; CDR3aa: CSAIGGDRETQYF
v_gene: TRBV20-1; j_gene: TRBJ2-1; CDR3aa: CSARGMAWNEQFF
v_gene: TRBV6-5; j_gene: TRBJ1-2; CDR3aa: CASSYSSRDANYGYTF
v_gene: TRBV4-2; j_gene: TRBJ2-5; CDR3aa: CASSQERGKTQYF
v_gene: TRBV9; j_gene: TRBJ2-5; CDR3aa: CASSPGQLQETQYF
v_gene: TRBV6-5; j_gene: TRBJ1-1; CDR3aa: CASSPGGSLAFF
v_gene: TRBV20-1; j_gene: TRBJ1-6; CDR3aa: CSARLTGGTYNSPLHF
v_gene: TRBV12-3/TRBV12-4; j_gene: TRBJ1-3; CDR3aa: CASIFGGSGNTIYF
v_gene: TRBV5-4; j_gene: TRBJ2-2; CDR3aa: CASSLGTTGAGELFF
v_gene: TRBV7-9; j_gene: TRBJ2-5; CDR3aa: CASSSNRGRQVETQYF
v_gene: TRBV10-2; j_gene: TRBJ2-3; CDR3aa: CASSRPLAGGRDTQYF
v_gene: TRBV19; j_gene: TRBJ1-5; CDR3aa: CATYKSGFSNQPQHF
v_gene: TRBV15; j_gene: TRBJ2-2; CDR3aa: CATSNPPGGGDTGELFF
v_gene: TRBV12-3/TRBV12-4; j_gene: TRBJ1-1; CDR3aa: CASSLFKGRGAFF
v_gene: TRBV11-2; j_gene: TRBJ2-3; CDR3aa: CASSLDPFGATDTQYF
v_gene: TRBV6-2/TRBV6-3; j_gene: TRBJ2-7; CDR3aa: CASGVTGTSVIEQYF
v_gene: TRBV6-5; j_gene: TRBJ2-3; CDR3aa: CASRTGDIDTQYF
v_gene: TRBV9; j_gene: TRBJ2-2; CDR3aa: CASTSTSGGAGTGELFF
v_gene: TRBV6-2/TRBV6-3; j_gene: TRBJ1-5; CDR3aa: CASRTGRPPQHF
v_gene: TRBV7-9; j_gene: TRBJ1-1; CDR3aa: CASSQGGSRGFNTEAFF
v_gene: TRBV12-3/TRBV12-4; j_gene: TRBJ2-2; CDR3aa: CASRIIRGAPGELFF
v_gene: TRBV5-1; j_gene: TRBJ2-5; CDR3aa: CASSLFLGETQYF
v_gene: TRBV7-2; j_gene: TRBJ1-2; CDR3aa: CASSLYDDFSPTYGYTF
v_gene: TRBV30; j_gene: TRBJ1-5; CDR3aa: CAWSAVNNQPQHF
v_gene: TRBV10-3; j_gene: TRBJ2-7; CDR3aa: CATRDGRNEQYF
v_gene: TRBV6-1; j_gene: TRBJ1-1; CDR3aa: CASSEGPMNTEAFF
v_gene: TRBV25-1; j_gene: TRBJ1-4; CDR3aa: CASSEGGGEKLFF
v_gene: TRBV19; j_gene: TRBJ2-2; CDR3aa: CASSKASGLDTGELFF
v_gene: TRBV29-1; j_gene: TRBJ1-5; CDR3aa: CSVGPGPNQPQHF
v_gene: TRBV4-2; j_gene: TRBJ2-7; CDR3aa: CASSQQTFGGYEQYF
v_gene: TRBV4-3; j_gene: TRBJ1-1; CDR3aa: CASSFVGQGGTEAFF
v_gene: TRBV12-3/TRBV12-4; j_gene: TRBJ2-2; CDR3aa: CASSFQGWNGELFF